Each of the 31 T cell receptor beta chains below was sequenced from the same sample in a study of radiation and T cells in renal cell carcinoma. Method: immunoSEQ multiplex PCR; TCRdb's copy keeps in-frame clones and lacks some. Among 120,000 to 150,000 clones listed, approximately 90% were seen once. Stated time point: baseline pretreatment blood. The treatment was: 15 Gy SBRT to primary tumor, nephrectomy 4 weeks later. The sample here was blood, taken from a patient whose treatment included radiotherapy and nephrectomy. These receptors all come from a woman in her sixties or seventies with renal cell carcinoma.

This clone was observed at least ten times. The chain uses TRBV7-2 and TRBJ1-2; maybe TRBD1 (5 bases). The CDR3 is 15 amino acids. Trimming stripped 1 base from V and 4 bases from J, with 13 bases between. The germline CDR1 and CDR2 sequences are SGHTA and FQGNSA. CDR3 region: CASSLVLGVSYGYTF. Written as DNA, the CDR3 is TGTGCCAGCAGCTTAGTTCTGGGGGTGAGCTATGGCTACACCTTC.

The J gene is TRBJ1-6, the V gene TRBV7-8, with D unclear. The CDR3 sequence is 17 residues long. V lost 5 bases and J 0 bases, leaving 14 bases between the germline ends. Germline V gives CDR1 SGHVS, CDR2 FQNEAQ. The CDR3 reads CASSPLGGSSYNSPLHF. In DNA form, the CDR3 reads TGTGCCAGCAGCCCCTTAGGCGGGAGCTCCTATAATTCACCCCTCCACTTT. The whole variable domain, remainder taken from reference TRBV7-8 and TRBJ1-6, is GAGVSQSPRYKVAKRGQDVALRCDPISGHVSLFWYQQALGQGPEFLTYFQNEAQLDKSGLPSDRFFAERPEGSVSTLKIQRTQQEDSAVYLCASSPLGGSSYNSPLHFGNGTRLTVT.

The chain uses TRBV5-1 and TRBJ1-2, with D possibly being TRBD1 (5 bases). The V end was cut by 0 bases, the J end by 6 bases, with 18 bases between. Per the germline V gene, CDR1 is SGHRS and CDR2 is YFSETQ. CDR3 length: 16 amino acids. The CDR3 region has the DNA TGCGCCAGCAGCTTGGCGGGGGTCAGGGCGATTGATGGCTACACCTTC. Translated: CASSLAGVRAIDGYTF.

The gene calls are TRBV15 and TRBJ1-1, with D tentatively TRBD1 (6 bases). Germline V gene sequence: CDR1 LNHNV, CDR2 YYDKDF (reference sequence). V was shortened by 3 bases and J by 4 bases, with 12 bases between the two germline ends. CDR3 length equals 14 residues. In DNA form, the CDR3 reads TGTGCCACCAGCAGTTGGGGGGGCATCACTGAAGCTTTCTTT. It translates to CATSSWGGITEAFF.

The rearrangement links TRBV2 to TRBJ1-1; D is unresolved. Trimming pared 7 bases from V and 2 bases from J, leaving 14 bases between. Germline V gives CDR1 SNHLY, CDR2 FYNNEI. This CDR3 comprises 14 residues. The CDR3 coding sequence is TGTGCCAGCACCCAAGGAGGGTCTAACACTGAAGCTTTCTTT. Protein product: CASTQGGSNTEAFF.

This clone was observed once. The rearrangement uses TRBV6-6 and TRBJ1-5; 7 bases line up with TRBD1. The CDR3 is made up of 14 amino acids. Germline CDR1 and CDR2: MNHNY and SVGAGI (reference sequence). J was trimmed by 9 bases and V by 6 bases; bases with no gene match: 11. This CDR3 is CASRTDRHERPQHF. Here the CDR3 DNA reads TGTGCCAGCAGAACGGACAGGCACGAAAGGCCCCAGCATTTT.

This clone was seen a handful of times. Other DNA sequences in the same sample also yield this CDR3. The chain links TRBV19 to TRBJ1-5, with D perhaps TRBD1 (6 bases). CDR1 is LNHDA, CDR2 SQIVND, per germline (reference sequence). This CDR3 contains 15 residues. V was cut by 4 bases and J by 1 base, with 11 bases left in between. In DNA form, the CDR3 reads TGTGCCAGTAGTACCCCCGGGGGCAGCAATCAGCCCCAGCATTTT. Translated: CASSTPGGSNQPQHF.

This chain joins TRBV19 and TRBJ1-2, with a weak D call TRBD1 (6 bases). Germline assignment: CDR1 LNHDA and CDR2 SQIVND (reference sequence). The CDR3 has 14 amino acids. The V end was cut by 7 bases, the J end by 7 bases, with 19 bases between. For the CDR3, the DNA is TGTGCCAGTACCCCGACAGGTGTATTAAGTGGCTACACCTTC. It codes for CASTPTGVLSGYTF.

V gene TRBV28 combines with J gene TRBJ1-1; D ambiguous. This CDR3 has 12 residues. Between the trimmed V and J ends, which lost 2 bases and 5 bases, there was a span of 6 bases. The germline gives CDR1 MDHEN, CDR2 SYDVKM. The CDR3 loop reads CASSLSQTEAFF. CDR3 nucleotide sequence: TGTGCCAGCAGTTTAAGTCAAACTGAAGCTTTCTTT.

This clone occurred once. This chain uses TRBV5-1 with TRBJ1-1, with D perhaps matching TRBD1 (5 bases). Trimming took off 1 base at V and 5 bases at J, with 12 bases between the two ends. This CDR3 is built from 14 residues. From germline, CDR1 is SGHRS and CDR2 YFSETQ. The CDR3 is CASSLTGGDTEAFF. Written as DNA, the CDR3 is TGCGCCAGCAGCTTGACGGGAGGGGATACTGAAGCTTTCTTT.

The chain has TRBV5-8 and TRBJ2-5; 10 positions match TRBD2. The germline V gene encodes CDR1 SGHTS and CDR2 YDEGEE. V lost 2 bases and J lost 2; bases outside the gene matches: 6. The CDR3 extends over 16 amino acids. CDR3 loop: CASSFRTSGAQETQYF. DNA of the CDR3: TGTGCCAGCAGCTTCAGAACTAGCGGGGCGCAAGAGACCCAGTACTTC.

J is TRBJ2-7 and V is TRBV5-1; no reliable D call. Deletions cut 2 bases from V and 1 base from J, with 7 bases between. The CDR3 sequence is 13 residues long. Germline lookup yields CDR1 SGHRS and CDR2 YFSETQ. The CDR3 here is CASSFQESYEQYF. CDR3 nucleotide sequence: TGCGCCAGCAGCTTCCAGGAATCCTACGAGCAGTACTTC. The entire variable domain, with the rest obtained from reference TRBV5-1 and TRBJ2-7, is as follows: KAGVTQTPRYLIKTRGQQVTLSCSPISGHRSVSWYQQTPGQGLQFLFEYFSETQRNKGNFPGRFSGRQFSNSRSEMNVSTLELGDSALYLCASSFQESYEQYFGPGTRLTVT.

The V gene is TRBV7-2, the J gene TRBJ2-7, with 8 bases matching TRBD1. Unmatched junction bases numbered 10, after V lost 5 bases and J lost 7 bases. Germline V gene sequence: CDR1 SGHTA, CDR2 FQGNSA. This CDR3 contains 14 residues. This CDR3 is CASSRGQEFWEQYF. The CDR3 nucleotides are TGTGCCAGCAGCCGGGGACAGGAGTTTTGGGAGCAGTACTTC.

This clone was detected a few times. The chain couples TRBV30 to TRBJ1-1; perhaps TRBD1 as D (6 bases). The length of the CDR3 is 15 residues. Germline V gives CDR1 GTSNPN, CDR2 SVGIG (reference sequence). Trimming stripped 2 bases from V and 4 bases from J, with 17 bases between. This CDR3 reads CAWSLYGGLVTEAFF. In nucleotides, the CDR3 is TGTGCCTGGAGTCTCTACGGGGGGCTGGTCACTGAAGCTTTCTTT.

The rearrangement joins TRBV6-5 to TRBJ1-1; TRBD1 might be the D (5 bases). This CDR3 is 14 amino acids long. Trimming removed 6 bases at V and 4 bases at J, with 15 bases between. Germline values: CDR1 MNHEY, CDR2 SVGAGI. The CDR3 sequence is CASSQGWLGTEAFF. In nucleotides, the CDR3 is TGTGCCAGCAGCCAGGGTTGGCTGGGCACTGAAGCTTTCTTT.

The count of this clone is one. The chain joins TRBV2 to TRBJ1-1; D is ambiguous. Germline CDR1 and CDR2: SNHLY and FYNNEI. V was clipped by 6 bases and J by 4 bases, with 15 bases between them. The CDR3 runs to 14 residues. The CDR3 reads CASSPSLGATEAFF. For the CDR3, the DNA is TGTGCCAGCAGCCCGAGTTTGGGAGCCACTGAAGCTTTCTTT.

The rearrangement uses TRBV30 and TRBJ1-3, with D perhaps matching TRBD1 (5 bases). Deletions cut 8 bases from V and 0 bases from J, with 14 bases between. This CDR3 contains 14 residues. From germline, CDR1 is GTSNPN and CDR2 SVGIG (reference sequence). The DNA of the CDR3 is TGTGCCAGCATGGGACGAAACTCTGGAAACACCATATATTTT. As protein: CASMGRNSGNTIYF.

This chain links TRBV5-4 with TRBJ1-6, with a weak D call TRBD1 (6 bases). The CDR3 length is 17 residues. Trimming removed 0 bases from V and 0 bases from J, with 10 bases in between. The germline V gene has CDR1 SGHNT and CDR2 YYREEE (reference sequence). The CDR3, as DNA: TGTGCCAGCAGCTTGGCGGCAGGGGCCTCCTATAATTCACCCCTCCACTTT. The encoded protein is CASSLAAGASYNSPLHF.

This clone was found a few times. The chain carries TRBV5-1 and TRBJ1-4; D unclear. The germline V and J ends were trimmed by 0 bases and 4 bases, with 7 bases remaining between them. Germline V lookup: CDR1 SGHRS, CDR2 YFSETQ. This CDR3 is built from 14 residues. The CDR3 is CASSLGDGNEKLFF. In DNA form, the CDR3 reads TGCGCCAGCAGCTTGGGAGACGGTAATGAAAAACTGTTTTTT.

The chain carries TRBV7-9 and TRBJ1-4; D remains ambiguous. Deletions cut 11 bases from V and 1 base from J, with 8 bases between. Looked up from germline, CDR1 is SEHNR and CDR2 is FQNEAQ (reference sequence). CDR3 length equals 12 residues. CDR3 DNA: TGTGCCCTGGGCCTAACTAATGAAAAACTGTTTTTT. Translation gives CALGLTNEKLFF.

J is TRBJ1-1 and V is TRBV7-9; D is uncertain. Germline CDR1 and CDR2: SEHNR and FQNEAQ (reference sequence). The ends were cut back, 1 base at V and 1 base at J, with 7 bases in the middle. The CDR3 length is 14 residues. CDR3 sequence: CASSLGAGNTEAFF. CDR3 DNA sequence: TGTGCCAGCAGCTTAGGGGCAGGGAACACTGAAGCTTTCTTT.

The chain carries TRBV25-1 and TRBJ1-6; a possible D gene is TRBD1 (5 bases). Per germline, CDR1 MGHDK and CDR2 SYGVNS. The CDR3 sequence is 13 residues long. Trimming removed 4 bases from V and 8 bases from J, with 9 bases in between. CDR3 region: CASSGGRDSPLHF. CDR3 DNA sequence: TGTGCCAGCAGTGGGGGCAGGGATTCACCCCTCCACTTT.

V and J are TRBV15 and TRBJ2-3; 7 nucleotides match TRBD2. V dropped 3 bases and J dropped 2; count of bases not matched to a gene: 5. The CDR3 loop spans 15 amino acids. Germline CDR1 LNHNV, CDR2 YYDKDF (reference sequence). The CDR3 spells CATSSGGGVTDTQYF. The CDR3 DNA is TGTGCCACCAGCAGTGGCGGGGGAGTCACAGATACGCAGTATTTT.

A remark on this clone: At one boundary the junction diverges from the germline segment, which might be a read error. The chain joins TRBV19 to TRBJ1-1, with unresolved D. CDR1 is LNHDA and CDR2 is SQIVND in the germline V gene (reference sequence). There are 11 residues in the CDR3. CDR3 amino acids: CASSSSRAFLF. Here the CDR3 DNA reads TGTGCCAGTAGTTCATCTAGGGCGTTTCTCTTT.

The V and J genes are TRBV18 and TRBJ2-1; 7 positions agree with TRBD1. V dropped 4 bases and J dropped 5; count of bases not matched to a gene: 2. CDR1 KGHSH and CDR2 LQKENI come from the germline V gene. This CDR3 is built from 13 residues. CDR3 sequence: CASSLDRDNEQFF. The CDR3 bases are TGTGCCAGCTCACTTGACAGGGACAATGAGCAGTTCTTC.

V usage is TRBV9 and J usage is TRBJ1-3; D might be TRBD1 (5 bases). Germline V gene sequence: CDR1 SGDLS, CDR2 YYNGEE. V was clipped by 3 bases and J by 3 bases, with 16 bases between them. The CDR3 runs to 16 residues. The CDR3 spells CASSEGAGVGGNTIYF. The CDR3 region has the DNA TGTGCCAGCAGCGAGGGTGCGGGGGTCGGTGGAAACACCATATATTTT.

The chain recombines TRBV6-6 with TRBJ1-4; 10 bases line up with TRBD1. The CDR3 runs 15 residues. Germline trimming cut 2 bases from V and 7 bases from J; bases unmatched to any gene: 4. Germline CDR1 and CDR2: MNHNY and SVGAGI (reference sequence). CDR3 region: CASSYRTGGSEKLFF. The CDR3 DNA sequence: TGTGCCAGCAGTTACCGGACAGGGGGAAGTGAAAAACTGTTTTTT.

This chain links TRBV28 with TRBJ1-2; D perhaps matches TRBD1 (6 bases). The germline V gene has CDR1 MDHEN and CDR2 SYDVKM. Trimming cost V 4 bases and J 4 bases, with 16 bases left between them. This CDR3 is 15 amino acids long. The CDR3 sequence: CASSYLLGGVYGYTF. The CDR3 DNA follows: TGTGCCAGCAGTTACCTACTAGGGGGAGTCTATGGCTACACCTTC.

V gene TRBV7-8 combines with J gene TRBJ1-5; D not certain. Germline loops: CDR1 SGHVS, CDR2 FQNEAQ. V was clipped by 5 bases and J by 4 bases, with 12 bases between them. The CDR3 sequence is 14 residues long. For the CDR3, the DNA is TGTGCCAGCAGCGATTCCAGCGCTAATCAGCCCCAGCATTTT. It codes for CASSDSSANQPQHF.

This rearrangement joins TRBV5-1 to TRBJ2-2; D remains unclear. This CDR3 is 14 amino acids long. Between the trimmed V and J ends, which lost 3 bases and 3 bases, there was a span of 9 bases. The V gene's germline CDR1 is SGHRS and CDR2 YFSETQ. The CDR3 sequence is CASSSYLDTGELFF. CDR3 DNA: TGCGCCAGCAGCTCATATCTGGACACCGGGGAGCTGTTTTTT.

The chain joins TRBV7-9 to TRBJ2-7; 12 bases align to TRBD2. Germline V gene sequence: CDR1 SEHNR, CDR2 FQNEAQ (reference sequence). This CDR3 has 16 residues. V shed 5 bases, J shed 2 bases, and the junction held 7 bases outside the gene matches. This CDR3 reads CASSPRRLAGAYEQYF. DNA for the CDR3: TGTGCCAGCAGCCCCCGACGACTAGCGGGAGCCTACGAGCAGTACTTC.